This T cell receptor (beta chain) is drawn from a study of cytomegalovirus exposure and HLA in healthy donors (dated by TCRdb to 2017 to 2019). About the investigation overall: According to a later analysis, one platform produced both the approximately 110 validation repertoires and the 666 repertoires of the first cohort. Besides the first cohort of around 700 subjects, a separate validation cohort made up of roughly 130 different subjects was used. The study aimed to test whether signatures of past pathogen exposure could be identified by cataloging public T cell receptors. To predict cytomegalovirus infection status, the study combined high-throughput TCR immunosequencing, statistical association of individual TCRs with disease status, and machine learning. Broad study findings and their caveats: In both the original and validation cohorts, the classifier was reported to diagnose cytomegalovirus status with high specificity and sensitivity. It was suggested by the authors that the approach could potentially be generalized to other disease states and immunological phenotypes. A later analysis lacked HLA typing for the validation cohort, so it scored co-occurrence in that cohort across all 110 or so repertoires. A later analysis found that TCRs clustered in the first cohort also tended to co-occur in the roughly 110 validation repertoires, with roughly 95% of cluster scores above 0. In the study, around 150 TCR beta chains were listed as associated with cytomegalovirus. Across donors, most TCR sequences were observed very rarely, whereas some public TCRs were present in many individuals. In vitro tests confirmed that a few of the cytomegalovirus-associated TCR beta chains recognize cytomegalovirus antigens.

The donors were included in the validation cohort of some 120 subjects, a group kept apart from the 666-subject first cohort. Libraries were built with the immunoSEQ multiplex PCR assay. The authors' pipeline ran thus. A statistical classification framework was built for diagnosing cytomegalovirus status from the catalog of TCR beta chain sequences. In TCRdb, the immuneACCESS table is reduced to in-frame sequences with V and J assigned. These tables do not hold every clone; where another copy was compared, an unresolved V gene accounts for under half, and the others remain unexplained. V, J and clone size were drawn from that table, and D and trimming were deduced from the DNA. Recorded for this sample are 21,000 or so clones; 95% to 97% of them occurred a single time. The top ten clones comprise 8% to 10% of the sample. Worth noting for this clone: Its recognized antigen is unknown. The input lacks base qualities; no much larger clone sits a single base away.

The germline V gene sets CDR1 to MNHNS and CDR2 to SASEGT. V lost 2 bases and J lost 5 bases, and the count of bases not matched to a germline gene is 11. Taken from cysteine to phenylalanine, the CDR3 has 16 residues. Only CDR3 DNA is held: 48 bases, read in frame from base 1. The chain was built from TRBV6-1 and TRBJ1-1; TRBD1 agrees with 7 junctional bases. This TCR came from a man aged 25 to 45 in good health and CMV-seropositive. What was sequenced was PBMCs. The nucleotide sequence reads TGTGCCAGCAGTGAATGGTCTCGGGGCAGGGGGACTGAAGCTTTCTTT. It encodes CASSEWSRGRGTEAFF.